This T cell receptor beta chain derives from a study of cytomegalovirus exposure and HLA in healthy donors. The study's findings and limits: Cytomegalovirus association was listed for approximately 160 TCR beta chains. Testing in vitro showed three CMV-associated chains specific for CMV antigens. Roughly even sequencing depth across donors was the assumption behind the presence/absence analyses. Later analysis demonstrated an association between a missense DCLRE1C variant and TCR beta V- and J-gene trimming.

PCR involved 60 Vbeta and 13 Jbeta primers. Produced via immunoSEQ multiplex PCR; TCRdb's table is partial and in-frame only. This repertoire shows some 140,000 clones, more than 70% found once; its top ten account for about 3.4%. The CDR3 totals 14 residues. Trimming at V came to 5 bases and at J to 4 bases, leaving 1 base not matched to a gene. The germline V gene has CDR1 SEHNR and CDR2 FQNEAQ (reference sequence). Points on this clone: What it recognizes is unknown. Other DNA sequences in the same sample also yield this CDR3.

The chain carries TRBV7-9 and TRBJ2-7; 14 nucleotides match TRBD2. The clonotype originates from a man aged 35 to 55 in good health and CMV-seronegative. Input material: PBMCs. CDR3 protein: CASSGTSGSYEQYF. In nucleotides, the CDR3 is TGTGCCAGCAGCGGGACTAGCGGGAGTTACGAGCAGTACTTC.